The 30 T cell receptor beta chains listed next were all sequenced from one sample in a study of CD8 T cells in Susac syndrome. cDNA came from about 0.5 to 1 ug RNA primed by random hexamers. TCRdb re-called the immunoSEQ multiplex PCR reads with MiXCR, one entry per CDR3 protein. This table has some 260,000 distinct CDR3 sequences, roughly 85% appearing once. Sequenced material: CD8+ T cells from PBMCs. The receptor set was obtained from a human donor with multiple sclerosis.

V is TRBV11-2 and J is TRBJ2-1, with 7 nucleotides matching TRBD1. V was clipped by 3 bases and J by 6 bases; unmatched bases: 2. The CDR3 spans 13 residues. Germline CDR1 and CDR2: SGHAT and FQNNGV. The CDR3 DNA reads TGTGCCAGCAGCTTTTCAGGGGGCAATGAGCAGTTCTTC. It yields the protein CASSFSGGNEQFF.

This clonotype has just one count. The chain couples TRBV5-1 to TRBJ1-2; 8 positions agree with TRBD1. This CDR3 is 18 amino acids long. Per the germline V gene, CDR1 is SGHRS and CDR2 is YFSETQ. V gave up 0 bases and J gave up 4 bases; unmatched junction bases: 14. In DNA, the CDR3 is TGCGCCAGCAGCTTGGCGGCGGGCAGGGGGCCTGAGTTCTATGGCTACACCTTC. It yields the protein CASSLAAGRGPEFYGYTF.

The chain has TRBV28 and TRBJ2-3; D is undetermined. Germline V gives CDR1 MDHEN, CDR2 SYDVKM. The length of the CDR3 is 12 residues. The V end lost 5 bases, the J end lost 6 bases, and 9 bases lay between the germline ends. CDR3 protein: CASSANMDTQYF. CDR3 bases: TGTGCCAGCAGTGCCAACATGGATACGCAGTATTTT.

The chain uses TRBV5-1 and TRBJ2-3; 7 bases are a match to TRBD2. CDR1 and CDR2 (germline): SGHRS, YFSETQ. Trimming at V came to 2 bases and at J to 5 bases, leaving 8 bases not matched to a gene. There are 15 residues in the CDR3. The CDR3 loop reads CASSLAGLYRDTQYF. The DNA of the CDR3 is TGCGCCAGCAGCTTAGCGGGATTGTATAGAGATACGCAGTATTTT.

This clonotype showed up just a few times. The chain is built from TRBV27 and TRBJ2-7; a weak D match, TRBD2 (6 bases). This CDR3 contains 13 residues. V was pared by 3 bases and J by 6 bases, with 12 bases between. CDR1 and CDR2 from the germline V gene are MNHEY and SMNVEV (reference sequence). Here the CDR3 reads CASSFGGRGEQYF. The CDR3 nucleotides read TGTGCCAGCAGTTTCGGGGGAAGGGGCGAGCAGTACTTC.

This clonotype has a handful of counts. This CDR3 reads CASSAGYNEQFF. The CDR3 bases are TGTGCCAGTAGTGCCGGATACAATGAGCAGTTCTTC. This chain connects TRBV9 to TRBJ2-1; D gene uncertain. CDR3 length: 12 residues. Germline V lookup: CDR1 SGDLS, CDR2 YYNGEE. Trimming shortened V by 8 bases and J by 4 bases, and 10 bases separated the two germline ends.

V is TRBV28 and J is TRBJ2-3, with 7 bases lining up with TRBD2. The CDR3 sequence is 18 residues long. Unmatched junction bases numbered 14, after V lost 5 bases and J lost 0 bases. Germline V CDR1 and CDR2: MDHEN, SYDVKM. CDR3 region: CASSRASGAPVSTDTQYF. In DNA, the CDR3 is TGTGCCAGCAGTCGAGCTAGCGGAGCACCCGTAAGCACAGATACGCAGTATTTT.

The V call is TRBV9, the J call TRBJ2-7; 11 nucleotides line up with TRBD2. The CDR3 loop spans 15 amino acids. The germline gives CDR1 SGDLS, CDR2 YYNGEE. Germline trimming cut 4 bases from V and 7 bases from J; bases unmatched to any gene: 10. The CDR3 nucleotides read TGTGCCAGCAGCTCAACTAGCGGGAGTCCTTGGGAGCAGTACTTC. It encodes CASSSTSGSPWEQYF. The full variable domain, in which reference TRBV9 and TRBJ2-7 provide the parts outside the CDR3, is DSGVTQTPKHLITATGQRVTLRCSPRSGDLSVYWYQQSLDQGLQFLIQYYNGEERAKGNILERFSAQQFPDLHSELNLSSLELGDSALYFCASSSTSGSPWEQYFGPGTRLTVT.

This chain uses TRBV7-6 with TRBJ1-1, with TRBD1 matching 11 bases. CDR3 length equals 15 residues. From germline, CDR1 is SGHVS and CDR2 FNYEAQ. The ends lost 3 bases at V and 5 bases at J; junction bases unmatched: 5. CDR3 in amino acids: CASSLGTGGNTEAFF. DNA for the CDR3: TGTGCCAGCAGCTTGGGGACAGGGGGAAATACTGAAGCTTTCTTT.

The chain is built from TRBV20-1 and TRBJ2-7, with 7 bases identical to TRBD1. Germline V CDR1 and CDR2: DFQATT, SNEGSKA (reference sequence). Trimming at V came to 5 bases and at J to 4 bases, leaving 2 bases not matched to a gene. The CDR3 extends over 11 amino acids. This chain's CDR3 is CSAPQGYEQYF. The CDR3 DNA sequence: TGCAGTGCTCCACAGGGGTACGAGCAGTACTTC.

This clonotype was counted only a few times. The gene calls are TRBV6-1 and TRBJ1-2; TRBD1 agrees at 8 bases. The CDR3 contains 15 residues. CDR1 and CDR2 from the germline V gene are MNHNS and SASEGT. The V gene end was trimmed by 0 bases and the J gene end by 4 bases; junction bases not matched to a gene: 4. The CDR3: CASSEASTGAYGYTF. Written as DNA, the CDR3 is TGTGCCAGCAGTGAAGCATCGACAGGGGCCTATGGCTACACCTTC.

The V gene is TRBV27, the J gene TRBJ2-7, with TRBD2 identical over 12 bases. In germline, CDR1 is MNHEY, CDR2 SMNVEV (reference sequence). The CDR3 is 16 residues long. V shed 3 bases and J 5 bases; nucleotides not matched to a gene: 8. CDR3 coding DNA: TGTGCCAGCAGTTTTACTAGCGGGAGGCTCCGGGACGAGCAGTACTTC. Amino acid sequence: CASSFTSGRLRDEQYF.

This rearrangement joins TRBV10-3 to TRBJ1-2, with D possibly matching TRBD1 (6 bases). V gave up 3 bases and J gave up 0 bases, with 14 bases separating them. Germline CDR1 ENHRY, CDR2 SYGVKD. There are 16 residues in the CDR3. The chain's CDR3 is CAISENRRTANYGYTF. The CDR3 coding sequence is TGTGCCATCAGTGAAAATCGTAGGACAGCTAACTATGGCTACACCTTC.

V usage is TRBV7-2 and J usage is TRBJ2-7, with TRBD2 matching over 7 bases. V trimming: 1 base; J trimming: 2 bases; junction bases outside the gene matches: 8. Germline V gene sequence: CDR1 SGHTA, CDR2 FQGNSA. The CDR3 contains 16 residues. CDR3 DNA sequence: TGTGCCAGCAGCTTAGTGCGGGCGGGAGAGGCCTACGAGCAGTACTTC. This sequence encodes CASSLVRAGEAYEQYF.

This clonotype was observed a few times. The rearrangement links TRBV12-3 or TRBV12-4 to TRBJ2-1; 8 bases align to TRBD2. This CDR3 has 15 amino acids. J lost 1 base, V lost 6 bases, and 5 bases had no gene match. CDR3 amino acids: CASSPGGESYNEQFF. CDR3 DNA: TGTGCCAGCAGCCCCGGGGGGGAATCCTACAATGAGCAGTTCTTC.

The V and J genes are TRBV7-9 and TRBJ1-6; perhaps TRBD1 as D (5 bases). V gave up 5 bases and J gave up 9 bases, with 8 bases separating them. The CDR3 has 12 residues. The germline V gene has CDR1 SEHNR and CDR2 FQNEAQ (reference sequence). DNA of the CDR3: TGTGCCAGCAGCGACCAGGGTTCACCCCTCCACTTT. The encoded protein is CASSDQGSPLHF. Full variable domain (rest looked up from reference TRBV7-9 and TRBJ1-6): DTGVSQNPRHKITKRGQNVTFRCDPISEHNRLYWYRQTLGQGPEFLTYFQNEAQLEKSRLLSDRFSAERPKGSFSTLEIQRTEQGDSAMYLCASSDQGSPLHFGNGTRLTVT.

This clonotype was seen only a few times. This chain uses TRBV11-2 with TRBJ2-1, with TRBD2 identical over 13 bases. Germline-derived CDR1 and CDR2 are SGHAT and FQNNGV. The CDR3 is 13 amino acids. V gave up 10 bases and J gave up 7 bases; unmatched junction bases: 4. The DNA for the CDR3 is TGTGCCACCACTAGCGGGAGGGGGAATGAGCAGTTCTTC. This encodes CATTSGRGNEQFF.

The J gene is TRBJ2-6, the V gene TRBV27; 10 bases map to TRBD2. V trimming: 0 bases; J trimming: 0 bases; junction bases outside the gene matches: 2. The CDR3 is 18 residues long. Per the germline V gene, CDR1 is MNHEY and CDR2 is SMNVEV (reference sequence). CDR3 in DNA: TGTGCCAGCAGTTTATCAGCGGGAGGGCCCTCTGGGGCCAACGTCCTGACTTTC. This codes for CASSLSAGGPSGANVLTF. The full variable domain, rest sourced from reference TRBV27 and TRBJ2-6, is EAQVTQNPRYLITVTGKKLTVTCSQNMNHEYMSWYRQDPGLGLRQIYYSMNVEVTDKGDVPEGYKVSRKEKRNFPLILESPSPNQTSLYFCASSLSAGGPSGANVLTFGAGSRLTVL.

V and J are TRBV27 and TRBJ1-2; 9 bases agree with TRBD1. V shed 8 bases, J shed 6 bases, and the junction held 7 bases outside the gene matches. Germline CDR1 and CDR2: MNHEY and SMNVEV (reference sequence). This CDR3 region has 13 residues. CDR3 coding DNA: TGTGCCAGCCGGGACAGGGTGATCGATGGCTACACCTTC. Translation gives CASRDRVIDGYTF.

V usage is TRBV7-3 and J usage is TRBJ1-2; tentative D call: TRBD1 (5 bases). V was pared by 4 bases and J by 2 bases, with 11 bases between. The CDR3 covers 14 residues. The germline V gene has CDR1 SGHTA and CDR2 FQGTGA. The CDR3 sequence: CASSSGTGNYGYTF. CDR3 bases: TGTGCCAGCAGCTCCGGGACGGGCAACTATGGCTACACCTTC.

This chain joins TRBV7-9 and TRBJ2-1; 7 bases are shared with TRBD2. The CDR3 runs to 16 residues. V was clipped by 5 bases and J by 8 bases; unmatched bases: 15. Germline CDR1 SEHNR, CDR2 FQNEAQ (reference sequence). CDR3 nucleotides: TGTGCCAGCAGCCCCCCCAAGGGGAGGGCCCCCGATGAGCAGTTCTTC. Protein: CASSPPKGRAPDEQFF.

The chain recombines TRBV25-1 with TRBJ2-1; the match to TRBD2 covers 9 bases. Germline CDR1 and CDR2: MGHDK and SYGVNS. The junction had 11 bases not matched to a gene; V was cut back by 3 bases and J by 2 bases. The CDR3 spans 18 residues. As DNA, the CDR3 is TGTGCCAGCAGTGACAGGGGCATCGGCGGGAGGGCCTACAATGAGCAGTTCTTC. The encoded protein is CASSDRGIGGRAYNEQFF.

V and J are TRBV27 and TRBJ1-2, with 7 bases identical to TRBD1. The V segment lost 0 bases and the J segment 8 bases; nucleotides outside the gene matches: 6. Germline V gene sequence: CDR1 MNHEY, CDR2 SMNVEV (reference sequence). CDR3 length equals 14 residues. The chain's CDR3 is CASSLSQTGRGYTF. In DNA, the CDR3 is TGTGCCAGCAGTTTATCGCAGACAGGGAGAGGCTACACCTTC.

CDR3 in DNA: TGTGCCAGCAGCTTCAATCGGGGGCCCTACGAGCAGTACTTC. This gives the protein CASSFNRGPYEQYF. The rearrangement links TRBV11-2 to TRBJ2-7; D possibly matches TRBD1 or TRBD2 (6 bases each). Trimming pared 3 bases from V and 2 bases from J, leaving 11 bases between. The CDR3 runs to 14 residues. The germline gives CDR1 SGHAT, CDR2 FQNNGV.

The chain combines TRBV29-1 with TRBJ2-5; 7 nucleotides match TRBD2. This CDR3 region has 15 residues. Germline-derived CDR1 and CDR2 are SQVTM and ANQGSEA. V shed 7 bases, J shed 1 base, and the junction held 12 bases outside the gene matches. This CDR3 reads CSAVHVTSPQETQYF. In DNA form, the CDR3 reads TGCAGCGCCGTGCATGTGACTAGCCCCCAAGAGACCCAGTACTTC.

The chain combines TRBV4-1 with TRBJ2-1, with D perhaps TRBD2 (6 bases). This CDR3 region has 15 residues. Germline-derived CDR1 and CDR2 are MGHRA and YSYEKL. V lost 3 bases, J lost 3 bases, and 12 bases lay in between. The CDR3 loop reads CASSHVISGYNEQFF. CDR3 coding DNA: TGCGCCAGCAGCCACGTAATTAGCGGCTACAATGAGCAGTTCTTC.

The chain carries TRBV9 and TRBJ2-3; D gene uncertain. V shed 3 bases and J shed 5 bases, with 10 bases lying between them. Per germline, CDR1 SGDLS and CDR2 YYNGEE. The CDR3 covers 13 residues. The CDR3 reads CASSAQTIDTQYF. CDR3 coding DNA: TGTGCCAGCAGCGCCCAAACCATAGATACGCAGTATTTT.

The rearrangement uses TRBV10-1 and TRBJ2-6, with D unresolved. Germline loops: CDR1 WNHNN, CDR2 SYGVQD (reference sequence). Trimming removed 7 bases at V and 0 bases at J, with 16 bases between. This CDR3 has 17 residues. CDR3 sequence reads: CASNKTDAPSGANVLTF. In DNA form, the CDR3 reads TGCGCCAGCAATAAGACGGACGCTCCCTCTGGGGCCAACGTCCTGACTTTC.

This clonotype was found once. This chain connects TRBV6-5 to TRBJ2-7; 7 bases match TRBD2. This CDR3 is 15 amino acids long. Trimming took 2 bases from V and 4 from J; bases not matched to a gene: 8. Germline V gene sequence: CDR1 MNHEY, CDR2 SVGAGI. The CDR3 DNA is TGTGCCAGCAGTTACGAACCTAGCGGAGAGTACGAGCAGTACTTC. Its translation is CASSYEPSGEYEQYF.

CDR3 coding DNA: TGTGCCAGCAGGGGACAGTACCAAGAGACCCAGTACTTC. Protein: CASRGQYQETQYF. The chain joins TRBV2 to TRBJ2-5; TRBD1 matches at 7 bases. Germline V gene sequence: CDR1 SNHLY, CDR2 FYNNEI. CDR3 size: 13 residues. After removal of 6 bases from V and 0 bases from J, the junction contained 1 base not matched to a gene.